This T cell receptor (beta chain) was captured by sequencing in a study of pediatric ulcerative colitis. Study-wide findings and caveats: No controls had the two rectal clonotypes shared by ulcerative colitis patients.

Germline V lookup: CDR1 LNHDA, CDR2 SQIVND (reference sequence). This CDR3 has 13 residues. The V and J ends lost 7 bases and 8 bases respectively, with 14 bases between them. TCRdb's table, derived via immunoSEQ multiplex PCR, lists solely in-frame clones and lacks some. The sample yields tens of thousands of clones, less than 90% seen once. About this clone itself: Its antigen is still unknown.

This clonotype was obtained from a boy between 10 and 17 years old with severe ulcerative colitis. The rearrangement links TRBV19 to TRBJ1-4; D call uncertain. Sequencing was carried out using blood. The chain's CDR3 is CASNIRISEKLFF. CDR3 in DNA: TGTGCCAGTAATATTAGAATAAGCGAAAAACTGTTTTTT.